The subject of this entry is one T cell receptor beta chain. This record comes from a study of blood T cell repertoires in COVID-19. Study information: Samples representing acute and convalescent COVID-19 were sourced from the United States, Italy and Spain.

Germline V gene data show CDR1 as ENHRY and CDR2 as SYGVKD. After removal of 8 bases from V and 1 base from J, the junction contained 10 bases not matched to a gene. This CDR3 has 15 amino acids. Per the original methods: Estimation of nucleated cell counts relied on the amplification of reference gene primers. Measured with immunoSEQ multiplex PCR; TCRdb has only the in-frame clones, and not every one. That table supplies the V and J calls and clone size; D and trimming were determined from the DNA. The sample consists of tens of thousands of clones, 85% to 90% of them appearing once. The V gene is TRBV10-3, the J gene TRBJ2-5; 7 nucleotides agree with TRBD1. What was sequenced was peripheral blood. The receptor was derived from a woman aged 65 to 85 with active COVID-19. CDR3: CAIRDSERSQETQYF. DNA for the CDR3: TGTGCCATCCGGGACAGTGAAAGATCCCAAGAGACCCAGTACTTC.